These T cell receptor beta chains were read from a single sample in a study of monozygotic twins with inflammatory bowel disease. From the 5' RACE reads, TCRdb lists one entry per CDR3 protein and no DNA. Its table lists about 350,000 distinct CDR3 sequences. Sequences were obtained from blood. These receptor sequences come from a human donor with ulcerative colitis or Crohn's disease, or a healthy co-twin of an affected twin (not recorded which). The CDR3 runs from the conserved cysteine through the conserved F or W.

>TRBJ1-5|15|TRBV12-3/TRBV12-4
CASSLPGQGDQPQHF
>TRBJ2-3|15|TRBV28
CASRKGDRRTDTQYF
>TRBJ2-7|15|TRBV20-1
CSARDGIDISYEQYF
>TRBJ2-3|14|TRBV20-1
CSALSGGAGDTQYF
>TRBJ1-6|14|TRBV12-3/TRBV12-4
CASSSGTGYSPLHF
>TRBJ2-1|14|TRBV5-1
CASSLGRDYNEQFF
>TRBJ2-3|13|TRBV4-1
CASSPAGGDTQYF
>TRBJ2-7|15|TRBV6-1
CASSWAGGSFGEQYF
>TRBJ2-3|12|TRBV6-1
CASSAGQHTQYF
>TRBJ1-1|14|TRBV7-2
CASSLQTFNSEAFF
>TRBJ2-1|14|TRBV7-6
CASSLAWGHNEQFF
>TRBJ2-1|17|TRBV2
CASRGTSGRSSYNEQFF
>TRBJ2-7|12|TRBV24-1
CATSDLHRRQYF
>TRBJ2-7|15|TRBV20-1
CSARDSLASLYEQYF
>TRBJ2-7|13|TRBV12-3/TRBV12-4
CASSFKAGMEQYF
>TRBJ2-3|12|TRBV6-6
CASRATTDTQYF
>TRBJ2-3|16|TRBV5-1
CASSLRGRRGTDTQYF
>TRBJ1-5|14|TRBV20-1
CSAREQGSNQPQHF